What follows are 31 T cell receptor beta chains derived from one specimen sequenced in a study of T cell responses to AZD1222 COVID-19 vaccine. Assay: immunoSEQ multiplex PCR; the TCRdb copy retains only in-frame clones and omits some. Here the sample spans 150,000 to 180,000 clones, 85% to 90% being singletons. Material: peripheral blood, obtained on day 0 of MenACWY control vaccination. These receptors were obtained from an adult in good health.

The table lists this clone with a count of one. The V and J genes are TRBV6-6 and TRBJ2-3; TRBD2 aligns across 14 bases. Germline CDR1 reads MNHNY; CDR2 reads SVGAGI (reference sequence). V lost 7 bases, J lost 5 bases, and 8 bases stayed unmatched. The CDR3 is made up of 16 amino acids. DNA of the CDR3: TGTGCCAGCAAACGACTAGCGGGGGGGCCGGAAGATACGCAGTATTTT. Translation gives CASKRLAGGPEDTQYF.

V is TRBV5-5 and J is TRBJ2-1; the D call may be TRBD1 or TRBD2 (6 bases each). V lost 1 base and J 7 bases, leaving 15 bases between the germline ends. The length of the CDR3 is 15 residues. CDR1 is SGHKS and CDR2 is YYEKEE in the germline V gene (reference sequence). CDR3 sequence reads: CASSLFLQGGNEQFF. As DNA, the CDR3 is TGTGCCAGCAGCTTGTTTCTACAGGGAGGTAATGAGCAGTTCTTC.

CDR3 nucleotides: TGTGCCAGCAGGGGGGGGAGAATCAATCAGCCCCAGCATTTT. It yields the protein CASRGGRINQPQHF. The chain links TRBV28 to TRBJ1-5, with D possibly matching TRBD1 (5 bases). Germline lookup yields CDR1 MDHEN and CDR2 SYDVKM. The CDR3 spans 14 residues. Trimming took 6 bases from V and 3 from J, leaving 12 bases between them.

The rearrangement uses TRBV5-4 and TRBJ2-3; 9 bases map to TRBD1. This CDR3 is 19 amino acids long. Germline CDR1 is SGHNT and CDR2 is YYREEE (reference sequence). J lost 1 base, V lost 6 bases, and 18 bases had no gene match. The CDR3 nucleotides read TGTGCCAGCAAATTTTTAACCGGGACAGGGACCTATGGCACAGATACGCAGTATTTT. It specifies CASKFLTGTGTYGTDTQYF.

The chain has TRBV9 and TRBJ2-7; TRBD1 aligns across 10 bases. CDR1 and CDR2 (germline): SGDLS, YYNGEE. This CDR3 spans 15 amino acids. Unmatched junction bases numbered 6, after V lost 0 bases and J lost 6 bases. The CDR3 nucleotides are TGTGCCAGCAGCGTAGGACAGGGGGCGTTATCCGAGCAGTACTTC. It is translated as CASSVGQGALSEQYF.

This chain uses TRBV3-1 (or the pseudogene TRBV3-2) with TRBJ2-5, with D uncertain. Between the trimmed V and J ends, which lost 1 base and 5 bases, there was a span of 5 bases. Germline CDR1 is LGHDT and CDR2 is YNNKEL (reference sequence). This CDR3 has 12 residues. CDR3: CASSQVPETQYF. The DNA of the CDR3 is TGTGCCAGCAGCCAAGTCCCGGAGACCCAGTACTTC.

The V call is TRBV15, the J call TRBJ2-3, with D perhaps being TRBD1 or TRBD2 (5 bases each). CDR3 length: 16 amino acids. V was shortened by 3 bases and J by 5 bases, with 18 bases between the two germline ends. Germline V gene data show CDR1 as LNHNV and CDR2 as YYDKDF (reference sequence). CDR3 sequence: CATSSNTGTRGDTQYF. In nucleotides, the CDR3 is TGTGCCACCAGCAGCAATACCGGGACCCGCGGAGATACGCAGTATTTT.

The V gene is TRBV2, the J gene TRBJ2-7; D is perhaps TRBD2 (6 bases). The V end was cut by 5 bases, the J end by 4 bases, with 12 bases between. Germline lookup yields CDR1 SNHLY and CDR2 FYNNEI. There are 13 residues in the CDR3. The CDR3 coding sequence is TGTGCCAGCAGTTTCGGAGGGAAATACGAGCAGTACTTC. Residues: CASSFGGKYEQYF.

The chain recombines TRBV6-5 with TRBJ1-1, with D uncertain. The germline gives CDR1 MNHEY, CDR2 SVGAGI. Trimming took off 4 bases at V and 5 bases at J, with 11 bases between the two ends. The CDR3 consists of 13 residues. The CDR3, as DNA: TGTGCCAGCAGTTCATCTCCACGAACTGAAGCTTTCTTT. Translation gives CASSSSPRTEAFF.

The chain couples TRBV11-3 to TRBJ1-3; TRBD1 aligns across 7 bases. Germline loops: CDR1 SGHNT, CDR2 YENEEA. The CDR3 is made up of 15 amino acids. After removal of 4 bases from V and 2 bases from J, the junction contained 5 bases not matched to a gene. CDR3 protein: CASSYSTGPGNTIYF. As DNA, the CDR3 is TGTGCCAGCAGCTACTCGACAGGGCCTGGAAACACCATATATTTT.

The genes are TRBV6-1 and TRBJ1-2, with D possibly matching TRBD1 (6 bases). Trimming removed 1 base from V and 8 bases from J, with 11 bases in between. The CDR3 spans 13 residues. The germline V gene encodes CDR1 MNHNS and CDR2 SASEGT. DNA of the CDR3: TGTGCCAGCAGTGAAGGGCAGGGGAGGGGCTACACCTTC. Its protein product is CASSEGQGRGYTF.

This clone was counted only a few times. The chain uses TRBV2 and TRBJ2-3, with 12 bases fitting TRBD2. Germline trimming cut 6 bases from V and 6 bases from J; bases unmatched to any gene: 10. Per germline, CDR1 SNHLY and CDR2 FYNNEI. The CDR3 runs 16 residues. The CDR3 region is CASSYKTSGGWDTQYF. The CDR3 coding sequence is TGTGCCAGCAGCTATAAGACTAGCGGGGGATGGGATACGCAGTATTTT.

The CDR3 DNA reads as TGTGCCAGCAGTTCCCCCCCGGGGGTCGATGAGCAGTTCTTC. Residues: CASSSPPGVDEQFF. The gene calls are TRBV28 and TRBJ2-1; a weak D match, TRBD2 (6 bases). The CDR3 is 14 amino acids. Germline V gives CDR1 MDHEN, CDR2 SYDVKM. V lost 4 bases and J lost 8, with 15 bases in between.

This rearrangement joins TRBV19 to TRBJ1-5; a weak D match, TRBD1 (6 bases). CDR3 size: 14 residues. The V end lost 7 bases, the J end lost 6 bases, and 16 bases lay between the germline ends. Per the germline V gene, CDR1 is LNHDA and CDR2 is SQIVND (reference sequence). The CDR3 is CASTSQGRSQPQHF. The DNA for the CDR3 is TGTGCCAGTACCTCACAGGGTAGGTCTCAGCCCCAGCATTTT.

The chain is built from TRBV6-1 and TRBJ1-2; D remains ambiguous. V lost 2 bases to trimming and J lost 8 bases, with 15 bases between them. The CDR3 consists of 14 residues. Germline V gives CDR1 MNHNS, CDR2 SASEGT. CDR3 DNA: TGTGCCAGCAGTGAAACCCGGTTGCCGGAGGGCTACACCTTC. Amino acids: CASSETRLPEGYTF.

J is TRBJ1-4 and V is TRBV9; D may be TRBD1 (5 bases). CDR1 is SGDLS, CDR2 YYNGEE, per germline. The CDR3 has 15 amino acids. Trimming left V 3 bases short and J 4 bases short, with 13 bases between. Here the CDR3 reads CASSAESGYNEKLFF. CDR3 bases: TGTGCCAGCAGCGCAGAGTCAGGGTATAATGAAAAACTGTTTTTT.

The rearrangement joins TRBV28 to TRBJ1-4; D unclear. V lost 5 bases to trimming and J lost 5 bases, with 12 bases between them. The CDR3 length is 14 residues. CDR1 is MDHEN, CDR2 SYDVKM, per germline. The DNA for the CDR3 is TGTGCCAGCAGTGCAGTCTTCTCCAATGAAAAACTGTTTTTT. Amino acids: CASSAVFSNEKLFF.

In the case of this clone: Relative to the germline gene, one junction end is altered; a read error may explain this. The chain carries TRBV2 and TRBJ1-2; D is ambiguous. The CDR3 spans 12 residues. Germline CDR1 and CDR2: SNHLY and FYNNEI. The CDR3 reads CASSETGSGRAF. DNA for the CDR3: TGTGCCAGCAGTGAAACGGGATCCGGGCGAGCCTTC. Filled out from reference TRBV2 and TRBJ1-2, the complete variable domain reads EPEVTQTPSHQVTQMGQEVILRCVPISNHLYFYWYRQILGQKVEFLVSFYNNEISEKSEIFDDQFSVERPDGSNFTLKIRSTKLEDSAMYFCASSETGSGRAFGSGTRLTVV.

The gene calls are TRBV7-2 and TRBJ2-7; 9 nucleotides line up with TRBD2. The germline V gene encodes CDR1 SGHTA and CDR2 FQGNSA. The length of the CDR3 is 19 residues. V shed 5 bases, J shed 3 bases, and the junction held 20 bases outside the gene matches. CDR3: CASSPEVIAGVQFRYEQYV. CDR3 bases: TGTGCCAGCAGCCCCGAGGTGATAGCGGGGGTTCAATTTCGCTACGAGCAGTACGTC.

The chain links TRBV10-3 to TRBJ1-1; D is undetermined. V dropped 10 bases and J dropped 0 bases, with 12 bases sitting between them. The CDR3 length is 13 residues. The germline CDR1 and CDR2 sequences are ENHRY and SYGVKD. The CDR3 DNA is TGTGCCACCTTGAGGGAATTGAACACTGAAGCTTTCTTT. It codes for CATLRELNTEAFF.

This chain joins TRBV7-2 and TRBJ1-5; D is possibly TRBD1 (6 bases). Trimming took 3 bases from V and 3 from J, leaving 15 bases between them. There are 16 residues in the CDR3. The germline V gene encodes CDR1 SGHTA and CDR2 FQGNSA. As DNA, the CDR3 is TGTGCCAGCAGCTTGGGGCCAGGGGAGGTCAATCAGCCCCAGCATTTT. Its protein product is CASSLGPGEVNQPQHF.

The sample holds a few counts of this clone. The chain joins TRBV7-9 to TRBJ2-3; D is tentatively TRBD1 or TRBD2 (5 bases each). Germline loops: CDR1 SEHNR, CDR2 FQNEAQ (reference sequence). The V and J ends lost 5 bases and 2 bases respectively, with 8 bases between them. The length of the CDR3 is 13 residues. The CDR3 is CASSEGTTDTQYF. DNA of the CDR3: TGTGCCAGCAGCGAAGGGACCACAGATACGCAGTATTTT.

V and J are TRBV19 and TRBJ1-2; 9 positions match TRBD1. The J segment lost 4 bases and the V segment lost 5 bases, leaving 5 bases of the junction unmatched. The CDR3 has 14 residues. The V gene's germline CDR1 is LNHDA and CDR2 SQIVND (reference sequence). The CDR3 loop is CASSRTGEGYGYTF. CDR3 coding DNA: TGTGCCAGTAGTCGGACAGGGGAAGGCTATGGCTACACCTTC. The full variable domain, rest sourced from reference TRBV19 and TRBJ1-2, is DGGITQSPKYLFRKEGQNVTLSCEQNLNHDAMYWYRQDPGQGLRLIYYSQIVNDFQKGDIAEGYSVSREKKESFPLTVTSAQKNPTAFYLCASSRTGEGYGYTFGSGTRLTVV.

This chain connects TRBV6-5 to TRBJ1-6; 10 nucleotides match TRBD1. Trimming removed 6 bases from V and 7 bases from J; junction bases left unmatched: 3. There are 14 residues in the CDR3. From germline, CDR1 is MNHEY and CDR2 SVGAGI. This CDR3 is CASRGTGANSPLHF. DNA for the CDR3: TGTGCCAGCAGGGGGACAGGGGCAAATTCACCCCTCCACTTT.

The chain is built from TRBV5-6 and TRBJ2-5; D remains ambiguous. Germline V CDR1 and CDR2: SGHDT, YYEEEE. The CDR3 is made up of 12 amino acids. V was clipped by 2 bases and J by 4 bases, with 6 bases between them. The CDR3 protein is CASSLASETQYF. In DNA form, the CDR3 reads TGTGCCAGCAGCTTAGCCTCAGAGACCCAGTACTTC.

The chain links TRBV3-1 (or the pseudogene TRBV3-2) to TRBJ2-5; D ambiguous. The V gene's germline CDR1 is LGHDT and CDR2 YNNKEL (reference sequence). The CDR3 contains 15 residues. Between the trimmed V and J ends, which lost 0 bases and 4 bases, there was a span of 12 bases. CDR3 coding DNA: TGTGCCAGCAGCCAAGAAGGAACCCTGGGAGAGACCCAGTACTTC. Its translation: CASSQEGTLGETQYF.

This chain connects TRBV28 to TRBJ2-1; D perhaps matches TRBD2 (6 bases). The CDR3 sequence is 16 residues long. Germline V CDR1 and CDR2: MDHEN, SYDVKM. Trimming stripped 3 bases from V and 6 bases from J, with 18 bases between. CDR3 sequence (DNA): TGTGCCAGCAGTTTGGTAAGGGGACCGCGGGGCAATGAGCAGTTCTTC. This gives the protein CASSLVRGPRGNEQFF.

This clone has more than one count but fewer than ten. The DNA for the CDR3 is TGTGCCAGCAGTGAAAGGATGGGGACAGGGTTCATTGAAGCTTTCTTT. It codes for CASSERMGTGFIEAFF. The J gene is TRBJ1-1, the V gene TRBV2; TRBD1 matches 9 bases. The CDR3 covers 16 residues. CDR1 and CDR2 (germline): SNHLY, FYNNEI. With V trimmed by 2 bases and J by 7 bases, 11 bases remained unmatched.

This sequence joins TRBV2 and TRBJ2-6; D remains unclear. CDR1 SNHLY and CDR2 FYNNEI come from the germline V gene. V was clipped by 6 bases and J by 0 bases, with 12 bases between them. The CDR3 spans 16 residues. CDR3 DNA sequence: TGTGCCAGCAGCGCAGTGAGGAGCTCTGGGGCCAACGTCCTGACTTTC. Amino acids: CASSAVRSSGANVLTF.

The V gene is TRBV24-1, the J gene TRBJ1-2; D is perhaps TRBD1 (6 bases). The germline V and J ends were trimmed by 9 bases and 0 bases, with 16 bases remaining between them. This CDR3 has 15 residues. From germline, CDR1 is KGHDR and CDR2 SFDVKD. CDR3: CATSPSGDPNYGYTF. CDR3 nucleotide sequence: TGTGCCACCTCACCCTCAGGGGACCCTAACTATGGCTACACCTTC.

CDR3 DNA: TGTGCCAGCAGCTTAGCGCTGGGGGAACTCTCTGGAAACACCATATATTTT. Translated, it gives CASSLALGELSGNTIYF. The genes are TRBV7-8 and TRBJ1-3; perhaps TRBD1 as D (5 bases). The V gene's germline CDR1 is SGHVS and CDR2 FQNEAQ. V lost 0 bases and J lost 0, with 12 bases in between. The CDR3 is 17 amino acids.